This T cell receptor beta chain was captured by sequencing in a study of T-cell memory formation after mild COVID-19. This clonotype was picked up a small number of times. Germline trimming cut 5 bases from V and 2 bases from J; bases unmatched to any gene: 12. The germline gives CDR1 LNHDA, CDR2 SQIVND (reference sequence). This CDR3 region has 17 residues. 5'RACE primed from the constant segment yielded TCR alpha and TCR beta cDNA libraries bearing sample barcodes and UMIs. TCRdb analysed the 5' RACE reads with MiXCR anew, one entry per CDR3 protein. This table has about 210,000 distinct CDR3 sequences, about 10% appearing once.

The V and J genes are TRBV19 and TRBJ1-2, with TRBD1 matching over 9 bases. The source material was PBMCs or a T cell subset sorted from them (not recorded which). This clonotype originated in a man aged 18 to 35 who had mild COVID-19 (a few samples of this study predate the infection). Cell type and time point are not known. CDR3 residues: CASSPRTGVGPNYGYTF. Written as DNA, the CDR3 is TGTGCCAGTAGTCCGAGGACAGGGGTCGGACCCAACTATGGCTACACCTTC.